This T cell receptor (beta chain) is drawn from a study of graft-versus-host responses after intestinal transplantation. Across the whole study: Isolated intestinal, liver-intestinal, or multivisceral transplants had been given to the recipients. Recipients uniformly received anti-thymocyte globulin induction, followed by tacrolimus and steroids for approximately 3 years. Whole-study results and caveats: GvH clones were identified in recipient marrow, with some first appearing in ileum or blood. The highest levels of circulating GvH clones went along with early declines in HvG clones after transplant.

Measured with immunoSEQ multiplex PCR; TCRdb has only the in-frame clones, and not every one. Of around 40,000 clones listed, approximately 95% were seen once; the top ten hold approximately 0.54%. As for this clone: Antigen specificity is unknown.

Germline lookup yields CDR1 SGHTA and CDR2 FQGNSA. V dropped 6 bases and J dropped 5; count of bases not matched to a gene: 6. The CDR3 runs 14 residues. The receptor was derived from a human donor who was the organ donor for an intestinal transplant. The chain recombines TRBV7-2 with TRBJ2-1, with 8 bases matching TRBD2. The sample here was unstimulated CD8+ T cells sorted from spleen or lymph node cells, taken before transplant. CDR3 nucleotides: TGTGCCAGCAGTTTCGGGGGGGGAAACAATGAGCAGTTCTTC. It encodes CASSFGGGNNEQFF.